The 27 T cell receptor beta chains below were found in one sample sequenced in a study of cytomegalovirus exposure and HLA in healthy donors. PCR primers comprised 60 Vbeta and 13 Jbeta primers. Clones were sequenced by immunoSEQ multiplex PCR, and TCRdb holds only the in-frame ones, with some missing. The sample carries more than 150,000 clones, 80% recorded once. The specimen was PBMCs. All receptors come from a woman under 40 in good health and CMV-seronegative.

This chain joins TRBV29-1 and TRBJ1-5; no reliable D call. Germline-derived CDR1 and CDR2 are SQVTM and ANQGSEA. Between the trimmed V and J ends, which lost 5 bases and 1 base, there was a span of 9 bases. The CDR3 is made up of 13 amino acids. This CDR3 reads CSVSPGSNQPQHF. The CDR3 nucleotides are TGCAGCGTTAGTCCCGGGAGCAATCAGCCCCAGCATTTT.

The chain employs TRBV7-6 and TRBJ1-1, with D unresolved. The CDR3 spans 15 residues. The germline CDR1 and CDR2 sequences are SGHVS and FNYEAQ. V gave up 1 base and J gave up 9 bases, with 18 bases separating them. The CDR3 DNA sequence: TGTGCCAGCAGCTTAGGAGGTGGTGGTCCCTCAAAAGCTTTCTTT. Protein product: CASSLGGGGPSKAFF.

V usage is TRBV20-1 and J usage is TRBJ2-3; D may be TRBD2 (5 bases). CDR1 is DFQATT, CDR2 SNEGSKA, per germline (reference sequence). With 6 bases removed from V and 9 bases from J, the gap between germline ends came to 13 bases. The CDR3 runs to 11 residues. The CDR3 reads CSASIASTQYF. CDR3 DNA sequence: TGCAGTGCCTCGATAGCGTCGACGCAGTATTTT.

This clone occurred once. At one end the junction does not follow the germline gene, possibly because of a read error. V and J are TRBV29-1 and TRBJ2-5; 7 nucleotides match TRBD1. The CDR3 totals 13 residues. Germline V gene data show CDR1 as SQVTM and CDR2 as ANQGSEA. CDR3 coding DNA: TGCAGCGTTGAAAAGAGGGGGCAAGGGACCCAGTACTTC. Amino acid sequence: CSVEKRGQGTQYF.

This clone was detected only once. V is TRBV2 and J is TRBJ2-3; TRBD2 agrees at 9 bases. From germline, CDR1 is SNHLY and CDR2 FYNNEI. V shed 4 bases, J shed 0 bases, and the junction held 2 bases outside the gene matches. This CDR3 has 15 amino acids. CDR3 in amino acids: CASSGTSGSTDTQYF. For the CDR3, the DNA is TGTGCCAGCAGTGGTACTAGCGGGAGCACAGATACGCAGTATTTT.

The chain links TRBV20-1 to TRBJ1-1, with D possibly TRBD1 on 5 matching bases. CDR1 is DFQATT, CDR2 SNEGSKA, per germline (reference sequence). This CDR3 is 11 amino acids long. Deletions cut 4 bases from V and 3 bases from J, with 6 bases between. The CDR3 reads CSAKGDTEAFF. The DNA of the CDR3 is TGCAGTGCTAAAGGGGACACTGAAGCTTTCTTT.

J is TRBJ1-2 and V is TRBV5-4; 8 bases line up with TRBD1. Germline values: CDR1 SGHNT, CDR2 YYREEE (reference sequence). The V segment lost 3 bases and the J segment 6 bases; nucleotides outside the gene matches: 10. The CDR3 runs 15 residues. CDR3 in amino acids: CASSSSGGRTDGYTF. CDR3 DNA: TGTGCCAGCAGCTCCTCAGGGGGCCGCACGGATGGCTACACCTTC.

This clone was observed once. The chain's CDR3 is CASSDGDSYEQYF. CDR3 bases: TGTGCCAGCAGTGACGGGGACAGCTACGAGCAGTACTTC. V usage is TRBV6-1 and J usage is TRBJ2-7; the match to TRBD1 covers 7 bases. The CDR3 has 13 residues. Germline CDR1 and CDR2: MNHNS and SASEGT. V lost 3 bases to trimming and J lost 3 bases; unmatched junction nucleotides: 2.

The rearrangement links TRBV7-6 to TRBJ2-1, with D perhaps matching TRBD2 (5 bases). The germline gives CDR1 SGHVS, CDR2 FNYEAQ. There are 14 residues in the CDR3. Trimming cost V 2 bases and J 9 bases, with 14 bases left between them. For the CDR3, the DNA is TGTGCCAGCAGCTTAATATCAGGAGGAGGTGAGCAGTTCTTC. Its translation: CASSLISGGGEQFF.

The rearrangement uses TRBV6-1 and TRBJ2-2, with a weak D call TRBD1 (5 bases). CDR1 MNHNS and CDR2 SASEGT come from the germline V gene. V gave up 6 bases and J gave up 6 bases, with 8 bases separating them. This CDR3 spans 12 amino acids. DNA for the CDR3: TGTGCCAGCAGCAGGGTTCCCGGGGAGCTGTTTTTT. Encoded protein: CASSRVPGELFF.

Comments on this clone: One end of the junction is discordant with germline, which a read error may explain. J is TRBJ2-5 and V is TRBV7-7; 9 bases are a match to TRBD2. The CDR3 length is 14 residues. Germline V lookup: CDR1 SSHAT, CDR2 FNYEAQ (reference sequence). The CDR3 spells CASSPAGGGETQYF. The CDR3 coding sequence is TGTGCTAGCAGCCCAGCGGGGGGCGGAGAGACCCAGTACTTC.

J is TRBJ1-2 and V is TRBV27, with TRBD1 matching over 9 bases. J was trimmed by 8 bases and V by 6 bases; bases with no gene match: 7. Looked up from germline, CDR1 is MNHEY and CDR2 is SMNVEV (reference sequence). The CDR3 loop spans 13 amino acids. CDR3 region: CASSTQGARGYTF. CDR3 nucleotides: TGTGCCAGCAGCACACAGGGGGCACGGGGCTACACCTTC.

The genes are TRBV6-5 and TRBJ2-7; no firm D call. CDR1 MNHEY and CDR2 SVGAGI come from the germline V gene. The CDR3 loop spans 13 amino acids. The V and J ends lost 6 bases and 6 bases respectively, with 15 bases between them. Here the CDR3 DNA reads TGTGCCAGCAGCACGGTGGCTAGTTTCGAGCAGTACTTC. Translating gives CASSTVASFEQYF.

This clone was counted between two and nine times. The chain is built from TRBV19 and TRBJ1-1; TRBD1 might be the D (5 bases). The CDR3 is made up of 11 amino acids. CDR1 and CDR2 (germline): LNHDA, SQIVND (reference sequence). The V gene lost 7 bases and the J gene lost 6 bases, with 9 bases spanning the gap. DNA for the CDR3: TGTGCCAGTAACTGGGGGGCTGAAGCTTTCTTT. It specifies CASNWGAEAFF.

On this clone: The same CDR3 also results from other DNA sequences found in this sample. The V call is TRBV30, the J call TRBJ1-2, with D tentatively TRBD1 (5 bases). From germline, CDR1 is GTSNPN and CDR2 SVGIG (reference sequence). Trimming cost V 1 base and J 6 bases, with 12 bases left between them. This CDR3 is built from 13 residues. CDR3: CAWSDRTSHGYTF. The DNA of the CDR3 is TGTGCCTGGAGTGACAGGACAAGCCATGGCTACACCTTC.

The chain couples TRBV7-9 to TRBJ1-4; D remains ambiguous. Germline V gene data show CDR1 as SEHNR and CDR2 as FQNEAQ (reference sequence). Trimming removed 6 bases at V and 7 bases at J, with 12 bases between. The CDR3 runs 13 residues. CDR3 coding DNA: TGTGCCAGCAGAGACCCTGCGGGTGAAAAACTGTTTTTT. Its protein product is CASRDPAGEKLFF.

This chain uses TRBV29-1 with TRBJ1-1; D is undetermined. Germline loops: CDR1 SQVTM, CDR2 ANQGSEA. The CDR3 loop spans 12 amino acids. Trimming took off 4 bases at V and 4 bases at J, with 10 bases between the two ends. The CDR3 loop reads CSVVRAITEAFF. The CDR3, as DNA: TGCAGCGTTGTGCGGGCTATCACTGAAGCTTTCTTT.

V and J are TRBV5-6 and TRBJ2-2; the match to TRBD2 covers 9 bases. Germline values: CDR1 SGHDT, CDR2 YYEEEE. The V gene end was trimmed by 0 bases and the J gene end by 8 bases; junction bases not matched to a gene: 8. CDR3 length: 16 amino acids. The CDR3 sequence is CASSLVSASGVGELFF. The DNA for the CDR3 is TGTGCCAGCAGCTTGGTCAGTGCTAGCGGGGTAGGGGAGCTGTTTTTT.

This clone came up once. The chain employs TRBV11-2 and TRBJ1-6, with D unclear. Per germline, CDR1 SGHAT and CDR2 FQNNGV. Trimming left V 5 bases short and J 9 bases short, with 11 bases between. CDR3 size: 13 residues. The CDR3 DNA reads TGTGCCAGCAGCCGCGAGGAGGGTTCACCCCTCCACTTT. It is translated as CASSREEGSPLHF.

This chain links TRBV6-1 with TRBJ1-1; unclear D gene. This CDR3 region has 12 residues. V was trimmed by 4 bases and J by 7 bases, leaving 10 bases between them. Germline loops: CDR1 MNHNS, CDR2 SASEGT. CDR3 amino acids: CASSAAEFEAFF. The CDR3, as DNA: TGTGCCAGCAGTGCGGCGGAGTTTGAAGCTTTCTTT.

The CDR3, as DNA: TGTGCCAGCAATCGGGGGGCGAGGCGCGATGAAAAACTGTTTTTT. This codes for CASNRGARRDEKLFF. V usage is TRBV2 and J usage is TRBJ1-4; D is possibly TRBD1 (6 bases). Germline V gene lookup returns CDR1 SNHLY and CDR2 FYNNEI. CDR3 length: 15 amino acids. V was shortened by 7 bases and J by 6 bases, with 18 bases between the two germline ends. Variable domain in full (rest from reference TRBV2 and TRBJ1-4): EPEVTQTPSHQVTQMGQEVILRCVPISNHLYFYWYRQILGQKVEFLVSFYNNEISEKSEIFDDQFSVERPDGSNFTLKIRSTKLEDSAMYFCASNRGARRDEKLFFGSGTQLSVL.

The gene calls are TRBV4-1 and TRBJ2-7; D may be TRBD2 (6 bases). The CDR3 is made up of 15 amino acids. Germline CDR1 is MGHRA and CDR2 is YSYEKL. The V and J ends lost 0 bases and 0 bases respectively, with 9 bases between them. The CDR3 DNA sequence: TGCGCCAGCAGCCAAGAGGGGGGAAGCTCCTACGAGCAGTACTTC. Translation: CASSQEGGSSYEQYF.

The rearrangement joins TRBV27 to TRBJ2-7, with 9 bases identical to TRBD2. J gave up 2 bases and V 7 bases, and 15 bases lay outside the gene matches. The CDR3 is made up of 17 amino acids. The germline V gene encodes CDR1 MNHEY and CDR2 SMNVEV (reference sequence). CDR3 amino acids: CASTRRVTSGQTYEQYF. The CDR3 nucleotides read TGTGCCAGCACCCGAAGGGTGACTAGCGGACAAACCTACGAGCAGTACTTC.

The gene calls are TRBV7-2 and TRBJ2-5, with TRBD2 identical over 10 bases. The J segment lost 5 bases and the V segment lost 4 bases, leaving 10 bases of the junction unmatched. CDR3 length: 16 amino acids. Germline loops: CDR1 SGHTA, CDR2 FQGNSA. Here the CDR3 reads CASSSQAGGPEETQYF. CDR3 bases: TGTGCCAGCAGCTCGCAAGCGGGGGGGCCTGAGGAGACCCAGTACTTC.

This chain connects TRBV6-4 to TRBJ2-5; 7 bases are shared with TRBD1. The CDR3 spans 16 residues. The junction had 17 bases not matched to a gene; V was cut back by 9 bases and J by 4 bases. Germline CDR1 is MRHNA and CDR2 is SNTAGT. The CDR3 DNA is TGTGCCAGTCATACCAGACGAACAGGGGTCGCAGAGACCCAGTACTTC. It translates to CASHTRRTGVAETQYF.

The chain is built from TRBV27 and TRBJ1-1; tentatively, D is TRBD1 (6 bases). The V end was cut by 5 bases, the J end by 3 bases, with 19 bases between. CDR1 is MNHEY and CDR2 is SMNVEV in the germline V gene (reference sequence). The CDR3 has 16 amino acids. In DNA form, the CDR3 reads TGTGCCAGCAGTCGGGCAGGGGCCCATTGGGACACTGAAGCTTTCTTT. Encoded protein: CASSRAGAHWDTEAFF.

The genes are TRBV5-1 and TRBJ2-3; weak D call: TRBD1 (5 bases). CDR3 length: 14 amino acids. V lost 4 bases to trimming and J lost 6 bases, with 15 bases between them. Germline values: CDR1 SGHRS, CDR2 YFSETQ. CDR3 nucleotide sequence: TGCGCCAGCAGCCAAGGACATGGTGTTGATACGCAGTATTTT. This codes for CASSQGHGVDTQYF. The variable domain in full, with the rest retrieved from reference TRBV5-1 and TRBJ2-3, is KAGVTQTPRYLIKTRGQQVTLSCSPISGHRSVSWYQQTPGQGLQFLFEYFSETQRNKGNFPGRFSGRQFSNSRSEMNVSTLELGDSALYLCASSQGHGVDTQYFGPGTRLTVL.